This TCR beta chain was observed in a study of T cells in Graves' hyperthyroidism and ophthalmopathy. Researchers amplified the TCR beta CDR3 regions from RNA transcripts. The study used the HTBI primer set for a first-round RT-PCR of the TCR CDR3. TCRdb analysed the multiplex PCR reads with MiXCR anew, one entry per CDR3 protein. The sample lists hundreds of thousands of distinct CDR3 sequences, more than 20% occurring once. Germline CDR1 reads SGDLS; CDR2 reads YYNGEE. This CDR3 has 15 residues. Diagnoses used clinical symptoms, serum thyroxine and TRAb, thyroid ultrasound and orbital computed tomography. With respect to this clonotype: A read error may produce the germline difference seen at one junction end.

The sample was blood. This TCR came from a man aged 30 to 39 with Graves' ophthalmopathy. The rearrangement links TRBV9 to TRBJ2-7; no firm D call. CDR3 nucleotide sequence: TGTGCCAGCAGTCCGCGACATGGTGGCTCCTACGAGCAGTGCTTC. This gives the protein CASSPRHGGSYEQCF.